This entry lists 27 T cell receptor beta chains sequenced from one sample in a study of CD8 T cells in ankylosing spondylitis. TCRdb reanalysed the 5' RACE reads using MiXCR and keeps one entry per CDR3 protein. The data contain more than 150,000 distinct CDR3 sequences, 15% to 20% of them singletons. The specimen sequenced was blood, either unsorted or a sorted T cell fraction (not recorded which). The receptors here all came from a male donor aged 10-30 years with ankylosing spondylitis or in good health (not recorded which).

This clonotype was counted at least ten times. CDR3 bases: TGCAGCGTTGGAGGCGCCAGCTACACCTTC. Translated, it gives CSVGGASYTF. The chain is built from TRBV29-1 and TRBJ1-2; D not certain. This CDR3 is built from 10 residues. The germline V and J ends were trimmed by 4 bases and 9 bases, with 9 bases remaining between them. The germline gives CDR1 SQVTM, CDR2 ANQGSEA.

This clonotype was detected many times. This sequence joins TRBV7-9 and TRBJ2-7; D is perhaps TRBD2 (5 bases). The germline V gene has CDR1 SEHNR and CDR2 FQNEAQ (reference sequence). Trimming removed 5 bases from V and 3 bases from J, with 8 bases in between. The CDR3 length is 12 residues. The CDR3 bases are TGTGCCAGCAGCCACGGACTCTACGAGCAGTACGTC. Protein: CASSHGLYEQYV.

V gene TRBV6-1 combines with J gene TRBJ1-5; 12 nucleotides align to TRBD1. Germline CDR1 reads MNHNS; CDR2 reads SASEGT. Trimming at V came to 4 bases and at J to 6 bases, leaving 4 bases not matched to a gene. CDR3 length equals 15 residues. This CDR3 reads CASSGGQGAGQPQHF. The CDR3 DNA reads as TGTGCCAGCAGTGGGGGACAGGGGGCGGGTCAGCCCCAGCATTTT.

This clonotype was seen ten or more times. The chain is built from TRBV7-9 and TRBJ2-1, with D perhaps TRBD1 or TRBD2 (5 bases each). This CDR3 has 14 residues. Trimming removed 5 bases from V and 7 bases from J, with 15 bases in between. Germline assignment: CDR1 SEHNR and CDR2 FQNEAQ (reference sequence). CDR3 protein: CASSPGSGRNEQFF. CDR3 in DNA: TGTGCCAGCAGCCCAGGGTCGGGACGGAATGAGCAGTTCTTC.

This clonotype has a count of ten or more. The genes are TRBV10-3 and TRBJ1-5; perhaps TRBD1 as D (5 bases). Germline V gene lookup returns CDR1 ENHRY and CDR2 SYGVKD. V was shortened by 4 bases and J by 6 bases, with 13 bases between the two germline ends. The CDR3 is made up of 14 amino acids. The CDR3 DNA follows: TGTGCCATCAGTGGGGTTGGTGGGGCTCAGCCCCAGCATTTT. This gives the protein CAISGVGGAQPQHF.

This clonotype appeared many times. The chain is built from TRBV29-1 and TRBJ2-7; the match to TRBD1 covers 11 bases. From germline, CDR1 is SQVTM and CDR2 ANQGSEA. CDR3 size: 16 residues. J was trimmed by 0 bases and V by 0 bases; bases with no gene match: 4. The CDR3 nucleotides are TGCAGCGTTGAAGATCCGGGACAGGGGGACTCCTACGAGCAGTACTTC. This encodes CSVEDPGQGDSYEQYF.

The rearrangement uses TRBV12-3 or TRBV12-4 and TRBJ2-1, with D tentatively TRBD1 (5 bases). This CDR3 is built from 15 residues. With 0 bases removed from V and 2 bases from J, the gap between germline ends came to 8 bases. CDR3 region: CASSLAQGTYNEQFF. The CDR3 DNA reads TGTGCCAGCAGTTTAGCCCAGGGTACCTACAATGAGCAGTTCTTC.

The chain uses TRBV5-1 and TRBJ2-7, with D perhaps matching TRBD2 (5 bases). CDR3 length: 13 amino acids. Trimming removed 0 bases from V and 1 base from J, with 5 bases in between. Germline CDR1 reads SGHRS; CDR2 reads YFSETQ. The CDR3 is CASSLAGSYEQYV. The CDR3 DNA follows: TGCGCCAGCAGCTTGGCGGGATCCTACGAGCAGTACGTC.

This clonotype was picked up a small number of times. The J gene is TRBJ2-1, the V gene TRBV9; a weak D match, TRBD2 (5 bases). The CDR3 has 15 residues. V lost 0 bases to trimming and J lost 5 bases, with 12 bases between them. Germline V CDR1 and CDR2: SGDLS, YYNGEE. CDR3 protein: CASSVGGRANNEQFF. CDR3 DNA: TGTGCCAGCAGCGTAGGCGGGCGGGCCAACAATGAGCAGTTCTTC.

This clonotype was detected ten times or more. This chain joins TRBV19 and TRBJ1-2; no definite D call. The V gene lost 7 bases and the J gene lost 5 bases, with 8 bases spanning the gap. CDR1 LNHDA and CDR2 SQIVND come from the germline V gene (reference sequence). The CDR3 has 11 amino acids. The CDR3: CASIGSYGYTF. CDR3 bases: TGTGCCAGTATTGGCAGTTATGGCTACACCTTC.

This clonotype showed up many times. This CDR3 is CASSEPGTSGTDTQYF. DNA of the CDR3: TGTGCCAGCAGCGAGCCCGGGACTAGCGGCACAGATACGCAGTATTTT. The J gene is TRBJ2-3, the V gene TRBV7-9, with 10 bases aligning to TRBD2. The CDR3 consists of 16 residues. Trimming cost V 5 bases and J 1 base; bases outside gene matches: 6. Per germline, CDR1 SEHNR and CDR2 FQNEAQ (reference sequence).

This clonotype was found many times. V usage is TRBV29-1 and J usage is TRBJ1-1, with TRBD1 identical over 7 bases. This CDR3 comprises 12 residues. Germline-derived CDR1 and CDR2 are SQVTM and ANQGSEA. Unmatched junction bases numbered 6, after V lost 4 bases and J lost 7 bases. CDR3 in amino acids: CSVAQGRGEAFF. The DNA for the CDR3 is TGCAGCGTTGCACAGGGGCGGGGTGAAGCTTTCTTT.

This clonotype showed up many times. The chain recombines TRBV6-2 or TRBV6-3 with TRBJ1-3; no firm D call. Germline V gene sequence: CDR1 MNHEY, CDR2 SVGEGT. This CDR3 is 14 amino acids long. With 4 bases removed from V and 4 bases from J, the gap between germline ends came to 11 bases. CDR3: CASSSPGLGNTIYF. The CDR3 region has the DNA TGTGCCAGCAGTTCACCGGGCCTAGGAAACACCATATATTTT.

V gene TRBV10-3 combines with J gene TRBJ2-3; 7 nucleotides agree with TRBD1. CDR3 length equals 14 residues. Germline CDR1 is ENHRY and CDR2 is SYGVKD. With 8 bases clipped from V and 4 bases from J, the junction kept 9 bases outside the gene matches. The CDR3 reads CAIRAPTGADTQYF. CDR3 nucleotides: TGTGCCATCCGGGCCCCTACAGGGGCAGATACGCAGTATTTT.

This clonotype was seen many times. The rearrangement links TRBV3-1 to TRBJ2-3, with 10 bases fitting TRBD2. Germline V lookup: CDR1 LGHDT, CDR2 YNNKEL (reference sequence). This CDR3 comprises 18 residues. After removal of 6 bases from V and 1 base from J, the junction contained 13 bases not matched to a gene. The CDR3 DNA reads as TGTGCCAGCAGTCACCTAGCGGGAGATGAGCATCGCACAGATACGCAGTATTTT. Its translation is CASSHLAGDEHRTDTQYF.

This clonotype was seen ten or more times. The J gene is TRBJ2-1, the V gene TRBV11-2, with TRBD2 identical over 8 bases. After removal of 1 base from V and 3 bases from J, the junction contained 11 bases not matched to a gene. Germline V gene data show CDR1 as SGHAT and CDR2 as FQNNGV. The CDR3 runs 18 residues. The CDR3 loop reads CASSLGRLAGGDYNEQFF. CDR3 nucleotide sequence: TGTGCCAGCAGCTTAGGAAGGCTCGCGGGAGGCGACTACAATGAGCAGTTCTTC.

J is TRBJ2-7 and V is TRBV20-1; TRBD1 matches 7 bases. Germline assignment: CDR1 DFQATT and CDR2 SNEGSKA (reference sequence). CDR3 length equals 12 residues. J gave up 5 bases and V 4 bases, and 5 bases lay outside the gene matches. The DNA for the CDR3 is TGCAGTGCTACCAGACAGGGCCACGAGCAGTACTTC. Protein product: CSATRQGHEQYF.

This clonotype was found many times. The rearrangement joins TRBV29-1 to TRBJ2-7; D is unclear. Germline V gives CDR1 SQVTM, CDR2 ANQGSEA. Trimming took off 4 bases at V and 2 bases at J, with 9 bases between the two ends. The CDR3 has 12 residues. This chain's CDR3 is CSVASTAYEQYF. The CDR3, as DNA: TGCAGCGTTGCGAGTACCGCCTACGAGCAGTACTTC.

The sample holds a few counts of this clonotype. The V call is TRBV29-1, the J call TRBJ2-5; D is possibly TRBD2 (5 bases). Trimming took off 4 bases at V and 7 bases at J, with 13 bases between the two ends. This CDR3 spans 12 amino acids. Per germline, CDR1 SQVTM and CDR2 ANQGSEA. CDR3 sequence reads: CSVGTGPWTQYF. The CDR3 nucleotides read TGCAGCGTTGGGACTGGCCCGTGGACCCAGTACTTC.

The genes are TRBV4-1 and TRBJ2-1; D is tentatively TRBD1 or TRBD2 (5 bases each). The germline V gene encodes CDR1 MGHRA and CDR2 YSYEKL. The CDR3 is made up of 11 amino acids. Trimming cost V 7 bases and J 10 bases, with 11 bases left between them. The CDR3 bases are TGCGCCAGCAAATACCGGGACGAGCAGTTCTTC. This encodes CASKYRDEQFF.

This clonotype was seen repeatedly, ten times or more. CDR3 DNA sequence: TGTGCCAGCAGTAGCAAGCGGTTGGGGGGCGGAATCATTAATGAGCAGTTCTTC. It codes for CASSSKRLGGGIINEQFF. This rearrangement joins TRBV12-3 or TRBV12-4 to TRBJ2-1; D is tentatively TRBD1 or TRBD2 (6 bases each). The V end was cut by 5 bases, the J end by 7 bases, with 27 bases between. The CDR3 runs to 18 residues.

This clonotype was found a few times. The CDR3 DNA sequence: TGTGCCAGCAGCTTGGGGGAGGGGGAGAACTACGAGCAGTACTTC. Protein sequence: CASSLGEGENYEQYF. The chain uses TRBV7-6 and TRBJ2-7; weak D call: TRBD2 (7 bases). This CDR3 spans 15 amino acids. Trimming shortened V by 3 bases and J by 3 bases, and 15 bases separated the two germline ends. Germline V lookup: CDR1 SGHVS, CDR2 FNYEAQ.

This clonotype was recorded at least ten times. This sequence joins TRBV20-1 and TRBJ2-1; TRBD2 matches 12 bases. This CDR3 comprises 15 residues. The germline gives CDR1 DFQATT, CDR2 SNEGSKA (reference sequence). With V trimmed by 0 bases and J by 4 bases, 1 base remained unmatched. CDR3 region: CSARELAGGYNEQFF. The CDR3 nucleotides read TGCAGTGCTAGAGAGCTAGCGGGAGGGTACAATGAGCAGTTCTTC.

Ten or more counts support this clonotype. The rearrangement links TRBV11-2 to TRBJ1-2; a weak D match, TRBD1 (5 bases). V was clipped by 2 bases and J by 8 bases, with 12 bases between them. The CDR3 contains 13 residues. Germline-derived CDR1 and CDR2 are SGHAT and FQNNGV. The CDR3 spells CASSLNSGGGYTF. The CDR3 region has the DNA TGTGCCAGCAGCTTAAATTCCGGGGGAGGCTACACCTTC.

The rearrangement joins TRBV12-3 or TRBV12-4 to TRBJ1-5; D gene unclear. This CDR3 spans 14 amino acids. Trimming removed 6 bases at V and 6 bases at J, with 15 bases between. The CDR3 DNA follows: TGTGCCAGCAGCCACCCTGGACCTGGTCAGCCCCAGCATTTT. It specifies CASSHPGPGQPQHF.

V is TRBV27 and J is TRBJ1-3; D uncertain. This CDR3 is built from 15 residues. Germline CDR1 MNHEY, CDR2 SMNVEV (reference sequence). Trimming stripped 3 bases from V and 0 bases from J, with 9 bases between. CDR3 sequence: CASSFTPDSGNTIYF. DNA for the CDR3: TGTGCCAGCAGTTTTACCCCAGACTCTGGAAACACCATATATTTT.

This clonotype was seen at least ten times. J is TRBJ2-1 and V is TRBV7-6; the match to TRBD2 covers 15 bases. This CDR3 has 17 residues. V dropped 5 bases and J dropped 3; count of bases not matched to a gene: 5. Germline CDR1 reads SGHVS; CDR2 reads FNYEAQ. The CDR3 loop is CASSQGTSGGYYNEQFF. The CDR3 DNA sequence: TGTGCCAGCAGCCAAGGGACTAGCGGGGGGTACTACAATGAGCAGTTCTTC.